In its sample, the clone carrying this T cell receptor (beta chain) was seen many times. Its matching antigen is unknown. The sample is drawn from a study of T cells in Graves' hyperthyroidism and ophthalmopathy. Study conclusions and caveats: Appearing also in blood were most of the thyroid clonotypes expanded above 0.001. The authors' 13 V-J model separated ophthalmopathy from stable hyperthyroidism.

The CDR3 runs 15 residues. V was cut by 7 bases and J by 0 bases, with 12 bases left in between. CDR1 and CDR2 from the germline V gene are SNHLY and FYNNEI. RNA transcripts were the template for amplifying TCR beta CDR3 regions. First-round RT-PCR of the TCR CDR3 relied on the HTBI primer set. One entry per CDR3 protein results from TCRdb running MiXCR on the multiplex PCR reads. This sample has nearly 600,000 distinct CDR3 sequences, with about 14% found just once. The clonotype originates from a woman aged 18-29 years with Graves' ophthalmopathy. This chain uses TRBV2 with TRBJ1-4, with unresolved D. What was sequenced was blood. The CDR3 DNA reads as TGTGCCAGCATACAAGGGATAGCAACTAATGAAAAACTGTTTTTT. Protein sequence: CASIQGIATNEKLFF.